These T cell receptor beta chains were read from a single sample in a study of T cell responses to AZD1222 COVID-19 vaccine. Method: immunoSEQ multiplex PCR; TCRdb's copy keeps in-frame clones and lacks some. The repertoire holds roughly 130,000 clones, with approximately 85% as singletons. The source was peripheral blood, collected on day 0 of AZD1222 vaccination. The receptors originated from an adult in good health. Both conserved end residues are part of each CDR3. The order of the fields is CDR3 DNA, CDR3 protein, V gene, D gene, CDR3 length, J gene, clone size. A D gene is named only where the DNA matches it firmly. Some rows mark clone size as missing; the rest say once, few, many or name a class of expanded clone.

cdr3_nt: TGTGCCAGCAGTTTGAGGCGGACAGATACGCAGTATTTT
cdr3_aa: CASSLRRTDTQYF
v_call: TRBV27
d_call: .
cdr3_length: 13
j_call: TRBJ2-3
clone_size: .

cdr3_nt: TGTGCCAGCTCACCGAATAGCGGACCGAGGGAGCAGTACTTC
cdr3_aa: CASSPNSGPREQYF
v_call: TRBV18
d_call: .
cdr3_length: 14
j_call: TRBJ2-7
clone_size: .

cdr3_nt: TGTGCCAGCAGCTTGCCCCGAGGACAGGGCTACGAGCAGTACTTC
cdr3_aa: CASSLPRGQGYEQYF
v_call: TRBV7-9
d_call: TRBD1
cdr3_length: 15
j_call: TRBJ2-7
clone_size: .

cdr3_nt: TGTGCCAGCAGTTTCGCTGGAAACATTCAGTACTTC
cdr3_aa: CASSFAGNIQYF
v_call: TRBV12-3/TRBV12-4
d_call: .
cdr3_length: 12
j_call: TRBJ2-4
clone_size: .

cdr3_nt: TGTGCCAGCCGGGGGTGGACCGGGGAGCTGTTTTTT
cdr3_aa: CASRGWTGELFF
v_call: TRBV12-3/TRBV12-4
d_call: .
cdr3_length: 12
j_call: TRBJ2-2
clone_size: .

cdr3_nt: TGTGCCAGCAGTGAAGAGGGGACAGGCATATCCTATGGCTACACCTTC
cdr3_aa: CASSEEGTGISYGYTF
v_call: TRBV6-1
d_call: TRBD1
cdr3_length: 16
j_call: TRBJ1-2
clone_size: .

cdr3_nt: TGTGCCAGCAGCACCTACCCGACAGACACTGAAGCTTTCTTT
cdr3_aa: CASSTYPTDTEAFF
v_call: TRBV13
d_call: .
cdr3_length: 14
j_call: TRBJ1-1
clone_size: once

cdr3_nt: TGCGCCAGCAGCCAAGTGCCCGGCGAGCGGGCTTTCTTT
cdr3_aa: CASSQVPGERAFF
v_call: TRBV4-1
d_call: .
cdr3_length: 13
j_call: TRBJ1-1
clone_size: .

cdr3_nt: TGTGCCAGCAGTGGGGGGTTGGGGGGGCGCCTTCCCTACACCTTC
cdr3_aa: CASSGGLGGRLPYTF
v_call: TRBV27
d_call: .
cdr3_length: 15
j_call: TRBJ1-2
clone_size: once

cdr3_nt: TGTGCCAGCAGCCTGACCAGGACTAGCGGATACAATGAGCAGTTCTTC
cdr3_aa: CASSLTRTSGYNEQFF
v_call: TRBV7-9
d_call: TRBD2
cdr3_length: 16
j_call: TRBJ2-1
clone_size: once

cdr3_nt: TGCGCCAGCAGCTCTTTACCGGGACAGGGCTACACCTTC
cdr3_aa: CASSSLPGQGYTF
v_call: TRBV5-1
d_call: TRBD1
cdr3_length: 13
j_call: TRBJ1-2
clone_size: .

cdr3_nt: TGCGCCAGCAGCTTGACCTGGACAGGCCCGAATTCACCCCTCCACTTT
cdr3_aa: CASSLTWTGPNSPLHF
v_call: TRBV5-1
d_call: TRBD1
cdr3_length: 16
j_call: TRBJ1-6
clone_size: .

cdr3_nt: TGTGCCAGCAGCGCGGCGGCAGCCCGGACAGGAGACACAGATACGCAGTATTTT
cdr3_aa: CASSAAAARTGDTDTQYF
v_call: TRBV5-4
d_call: TRBD1
cdr3_length: 18
j_call: TRBJ2-3
clone_size: .

cdr3_nt: TGCGCCAGCAGTGAGCCCCACCCGGGCGCGGATGTGGAGACCCAGTACTTC
cdr3_aa: CASSEPHPGADVETQYF
v_call: TRBV10-1
d_call: .
cdr3_length: 17
j_call: TRBJ2-5
clone_size: .

cdr3_nt: TGTGCCAGCATAGGAGGGTGGGGGACAAGGTCAGAAGAGACCCAGTACTTC
cdr3_aa: CASIGGWGTRSEETQYF
v_call: TRBV2
d_call: .
cdr3_length: 17
j_call: TRBJ2-5
clone_size: .

cdr3_nt: TGTGCCAGCAGCGCGGACGGGACCCCACATCAGCCCCAGCATTTT
cdr3_aa: CASSADGTPHQPQHF
v_call: TRBV9
d_call: .
cdr3_length: 15
j_call: TRBJ1-5
clone_size: .

cdr3_nt: TGTGCCAGCACCAAGACAGAGAACGCTGGAAACACCATATATTTT
cdr3_aa: CASTKTENAGNTIYF
v_call: TRBV5-5
d_call: .
cdr3_length: 15
j_call: TRBJ1-3
clone_size: few

cdr3_nt: TGTGCCAGCAGTTTTTCCGACAGATCTGAAGCTTTCTTT
cdr3_aa: CASSFSDRSEAFF
v_call: TRBV12-3/TRBV12-4
d_call: .
cdr3_length: 13
j_call: TRBJ1-1
clone_size: .

cdr3_nt: TGTGCCACCAGCGCAGGGGCCTCCTATAGCAATCAGCCCCAGCATTTT
cdr3_aa: CATSAGASYSNQPQHF
v_call: TRBV24-1
d_call: .
cdr3_length: 16
j_call: TRBJ1-5
clone_size: .

cdr3_nt: TGTGCCAGCAGCACCGTGGTAGCGGGAGAGACCCAGTACTTC
cdr3_aa: CASSTVVAGETQYF
v_call: TRBV7-2
d_call: TRBD2
cdr3_length: 14
j_call: TRBJ2-5
clone_size: .

cdr3_nt: TGTGCCAGCAGTTTAGGTCAGGTAAATGGCTACACCTTC
cdr3_aa: CASSLGQVNGYTF
v_call: TRBV12-3/TRBV12-4
d_call: .
cdr3_length: 13
j_call: TRBJ1-2
clone_size: .

cdr3_nt: TGTGCCAGTAGTATAGTATGGGACAGAAGAGCGACTGAAGCTTTCTTT
cdr3_aa: CASSIVWDRRATEAFF
v_call: TRBV19
d_call: TRBD1
cdr3_length: 16
j_call: TRBJ1-1
clone_size: .

cdr3_nt: TGTGCCAGCAGCCAATCAGGGCAGGCTTTCTTT
cdr3_aa: CASSQSGQAFF
v_call: TRBV3-1/TRBV3-2
d_call: .
cdr3_length: 11
j_call: TRBJ1-1
clone_size: .

cdr3_nt: TGTGCCAGCAGCCTGACCGGGACCTTTAGCTCCTACGAGCAGTACTTC
cdr3_aa: CASSLTGTFSSYEQYF
v_call: TRBV27
d_call: .
cdr3_length: 16
j_call: TRBJ2-7
clone_size: .

cdr3_nt: TGTGCCAGCAGTCGCCAGACTAGCGGCATTCAGTACTTC
cdr3_aa: CASSRQTSGIQYF
v_call: TRBV27
d_call: TRBD2
cdr3_length: 13
j_call: TRBJ2-4
clone_size: .

cdr3_nt: TGTGCCAGTAGTCTGTGGGGTAGAGGACGAGAAAACACCATATATTTT
cdr3_aa: CASSLWGRGRENTIYF
v_call: TRBV19
d_call: .
cdr3_length: 16
j_call: TRBJ1-3
clone_size: .

cdr3_nt: TGTGCCAGCAGCTGGGACAGGGCCTATGGCTACACCTTC
cdr3_aa: CASSWDRAYGYTF
v_call: TRBV7-2
d_call: TRBD1
cdr3_length: 13
j_call: TRBJ1-2
clone_size: .

cdr3_nt: TGCAGCGTTGACCGGACCTACCTGGCTGAAGCTTTCTTT
cdr3_aa: CSVDRTYLAEAFF
v_call: TRBV29-1
d_call: .
cdr3_length: 13
j_call: TRBJ1-1
clone_size: .

cdr3_nt: TGTGCCAGCAGCGGGACTAGCGGGAGGACGGATACGCAGTATTTT
cdr3_aa: CASSGTSGRTDTQYF
v_call: TRBV9
d_call: TRBD2
cdr3_length: 15
j_call: TRBJ2-3
clone_size: .

cdr3_nt: TGCAGCGTTGGACAGACCTACGAGCAGTACTTC
cdr3_aa: CSVGQTYEQYF
v_call: TRBV29-1
d_call: .
cdr3_length: 11
j_call: TRBJ2-7
clone_size: .

cdr3_nt: TGTGCCAGCAGTTTATCCAAGACATTAACGAATGAAAAACTGTTTTTT
cdr3_aa: CASSLSKTLTNEKLFF
v_call: TRBV27
d_call: .
cdr3_length: 16
j_call: TRBJ1-4
clone_size: .

cdr3_nt: TGTGCCAGCAGTTACTCTGGGAATAGCAATCAGCCCCAGCATTTT
cdr3_aa: CASSYSGNSNQPQHF
v_call: TRBV6-5
d_call: .
cdr3_length: 15
j_call: TRBJ1-5
clone_size: .

cdr3_nt: TGTGCCAGCAGCTTGATAGGCTTCGATTCACCCCTCCACTTT
cdr3_aa: CASSLIGFDSPLHF
v_call: TRBV5-6
d_call: .
cdr3_length: 14
j_call: TRBJ1-6
clone_size: few

cdr3_nt: TGTGCCACCAGTGACCCATCCGGGACAGGGGGAAAATCACCCCTCCACTTT
cdr3_aa: CATSDPSGTGGKSPLHF
v_call: TRBV24-1
d_call: TRBD1
cdr3_length: 17
j_call: TRBJ1-6
clone_size: .

cdr3_nt: TGTGCCAGCAGTTCGACCGGGACTAGTATCACCGGGGAGCTGTTTTTT
cdr3_aa: CASSSTGTSITGELFF
v_call: TRBV7-3
d_call: TRBD2
cdr3_length: 16
j_call: TRBJ2-2
clone_size: .

cdr3_nt: TGTGCCAGCAGTTTAATACCCTCCATGAACACTGAAGCTTTCTTT
cdr3_aa: CASSLIPSMNTEAFF
v_call: TRBV27
d_call: .
cdr3_length: 15
j_call: TRBJ1-1
clone_size: .

cdr3_nt: TGTGCCAGCTCCCAGCGAAGCGGGAACACCGGGGAGCTGTTTTTT
cdr3_aa: CASSQRSGNTGELFF
v_call: TRBV18
d_call: .
cdr3_length: 15
j_call: TRBJ2-2
clone_size: .

cdr3_nt: TGTGCCACCAGCAGAGATCTAGCGGGAGGGGCGGATACGCAGTATTTT
cdr3_aa: CATSRDLAGGADTQYF
v_call: TRBV15
d_call: TRBD2
cdr3_length: 16
j_call: TRBJ2-3
clone_size: .

cdr3_nt: TGTGCCAGCAGCTTAGGAGTCCGGGGTCAAGAGACCCAGTACTTC
cdr3_aa: CASSLGVRGQETQYF
v_call: TRBV11-3
d_call: .
cdr3_length: 15
j_call: TRBJ2-5
clone_size: .

cdr3_nt: TGTGCCAGTAGATCACCGGGACTAGCTACCACCGGGGAGCTGTTTTTT
cdr3_aa: CASRSPGLATTGELFF
v_call: TRBV19
d_call: TRBD2
cdr3_length: 16
j_call: TRBJ2-2
clone_size: .

cdr3_nt: TGTGTCTGTAGGAGGGCAGGGGGCGACTTTTTTCTTTTGTGGTTTTTTCGCAATCAGCCCCAGCATTTT
cdr3_aa: CVCRRAGGDFFLLWFFRNQPQHF
v_call: TRBV7-5
d_call: .
cdr3_length: 23
j_call: TRBJ1-5
clone_size: .

cdr3_nt: TGTGCCAGCAGCTTACCGGGACTCCAGAACACCGGGGAGCTGTTTTTT
cdr3_aa: CASSLPGLQNTGELFF
v_call: TRBV7-6
d_call: .
cdr3_length: 16
j_call: TRBJ2-2
clone_size: .

cdr3_nt: TGTGCCAGCAGCCAGGACGGCAACTATGGCTACACCTTC
cdr3_aa: CASSQDGNYGYTF
v_call: TRBV7-3
d_call: .
cdr3_length: 13
j_call: TRBJ1-2
clone_size: .

cdr3_nt: TGCAGCACCCGGGACAGGGGGCCCTACAATGAGCAGTTCTTC
cdr3_aa: CSTRDRGPYNEQFF
v_call: TRBV29-1
d_call: TRBD1
cdr3_length: 14
j_call: TRBJ2-1
clone_size: .

cdr3_nt: TGTGCCAGTAGTATTTTTGCGGGGGTTACCTACGAGCAGTACTTC
cdr3_aa: CASSIFAGVTYEQYF
v_call: TRBV19
d_call: TRBD2
cdr3_length: 15
j_call: TRBJ2-7
clone_size: .

cdr3_nt: TGTGCCAGCAGCCAAAACTCACCCCTCCACTTT
cdr3_aa: CASSQNSPLHF
v_call: TRBV14
d_call: .
cdr3_length: 11
j_call: TRBJ1-6
clone_size: once

cdr3_nt: TGTGCCAGCAGTTTCGGGCTAGCGGGGGGCAGCTCCTACAATGAGCAGTTCTTC
cdr3_aa: CASSFGLAGGSSYNEQFF
v_call: TRBV2
d_call: TRBD2
cdr3_length: 18
j_call: TRBJ2-1
clone_size: .

cdr3_nt: TGTGCCAGCGGGGACAGGGGAAGGCATGGCTACACCTTC
cdr3_aa: CASGDRGRHGYTF
v_call: TRBV7-2
d_call: TRBD1
cdr3_length: 13
j_call: TRBJ1-2
clone_size: .

cdr3_nt: TGTGCCAGCAGCCGCTTGACAATCCCAAATGGCTACACCTTC
cdr3_aa: CASSRLTIPNGYTF
v_call: TRBV7-9
d_call: .
cdr3_length: 14
j_call: TRBJ1-2
clone_size: .

cdr3_nt: TGTGCCAGCAGCGTAGACGGCAGGGCCTATAATTCACCCCTCCACTTT
cdr3_aa: CASSVDGRAYNSPLHF
v_call: TRBV9
d_call: .
cdr3_length: 16
j_call: TRBJ1-6
clone_size: .

cdr3_nt: TGTGCCAGCCACAGTCCCGGGACTAGCGGGAGGGCCGGAAAGACCCAGTACTTC
cdr3_aa: CASHSPGTSGRAGKTQYF
v_call: TRBV2
d_call: TRBD2
cdr3_length: 18
j_call: TRBJ2-5
clone_size: few

cdr3_nt: TGTGCCAGCAGCTTAGACCCCCGGGGCACCGGGGAGCTGTTTTTT
cdr3_aa: CASSLDPRGTGELFF
v_call: TRBV7-3
d_call: .
cdr3_length: 15
j_call: TRBJ2-2
clone_size: once